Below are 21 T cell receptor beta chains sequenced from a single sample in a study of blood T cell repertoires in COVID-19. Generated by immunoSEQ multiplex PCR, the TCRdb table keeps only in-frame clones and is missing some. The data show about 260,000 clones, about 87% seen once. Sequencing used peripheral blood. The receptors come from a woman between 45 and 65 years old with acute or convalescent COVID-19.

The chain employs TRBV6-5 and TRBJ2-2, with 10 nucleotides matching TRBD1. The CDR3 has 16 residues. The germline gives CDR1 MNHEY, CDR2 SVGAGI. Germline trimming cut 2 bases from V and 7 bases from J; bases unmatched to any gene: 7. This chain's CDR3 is CASSYPRTGGIGELFF. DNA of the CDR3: TGTGCCAGCAGTTACCCTAGGACAGGGGGGATCGGGGAGCTGTTTTTT.

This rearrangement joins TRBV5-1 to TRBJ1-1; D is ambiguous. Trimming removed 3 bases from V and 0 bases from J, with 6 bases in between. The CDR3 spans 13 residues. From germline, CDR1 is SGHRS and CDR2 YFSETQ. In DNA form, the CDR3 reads TGCGCCAGCAGCTCGGGGATGAACACTGAAGCTTTCTTT. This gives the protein CASSSGMNTEAFF. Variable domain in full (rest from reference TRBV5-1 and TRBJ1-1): KAGVTQTPRYLIKTRGQQVTLSCSPISGHRSVSWYQQTPGQGLQFLFEYFSETQRNKGNFPGRFSGRQFSNSRSEMNVSTLELGDSALYLCASSSGMNTEAFFGQGTRLTVV.

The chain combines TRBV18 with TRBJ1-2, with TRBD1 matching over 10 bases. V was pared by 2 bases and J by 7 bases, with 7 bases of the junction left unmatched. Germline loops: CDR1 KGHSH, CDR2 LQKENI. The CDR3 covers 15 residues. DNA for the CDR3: TGTGCCAGCTCACCAGCGGGGACAGGGGAAGGTGGCTACACCTTC. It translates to CASSPAGTGEGGYTF.

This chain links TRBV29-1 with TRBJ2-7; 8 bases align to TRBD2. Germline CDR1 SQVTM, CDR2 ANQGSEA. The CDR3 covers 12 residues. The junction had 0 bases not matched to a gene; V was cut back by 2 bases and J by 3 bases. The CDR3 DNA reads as TGCAGCGTTGAACGGGAGGGCTACGAGCAGTACTTC. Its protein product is CSVEREGYEQYF.

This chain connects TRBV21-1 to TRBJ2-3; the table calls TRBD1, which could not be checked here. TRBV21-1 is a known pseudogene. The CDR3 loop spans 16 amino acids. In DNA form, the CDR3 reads TGTGCCAGCAGCTCGGTAGGTATAAGGGGCCCAGATACGCAGTATTTT. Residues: CASSSVGIRGPDTQYF.

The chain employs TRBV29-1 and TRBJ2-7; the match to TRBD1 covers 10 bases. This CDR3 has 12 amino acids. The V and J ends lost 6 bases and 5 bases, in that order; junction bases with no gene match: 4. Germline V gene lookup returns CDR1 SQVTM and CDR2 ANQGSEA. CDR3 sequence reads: CSVRDRGNEQYF. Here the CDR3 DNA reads TGCAGCGTACGGGACAGGGGTAACGAGCAGTACTTC.

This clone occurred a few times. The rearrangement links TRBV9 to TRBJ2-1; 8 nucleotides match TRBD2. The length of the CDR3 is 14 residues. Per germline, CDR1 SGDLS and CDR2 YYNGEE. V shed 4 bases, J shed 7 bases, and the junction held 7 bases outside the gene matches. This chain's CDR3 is CASSRAGELNEQFF. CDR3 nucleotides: TGTGCCAGCAGCCGAGCGGGAGAGTTGAATGAGCAGTTCTTC.

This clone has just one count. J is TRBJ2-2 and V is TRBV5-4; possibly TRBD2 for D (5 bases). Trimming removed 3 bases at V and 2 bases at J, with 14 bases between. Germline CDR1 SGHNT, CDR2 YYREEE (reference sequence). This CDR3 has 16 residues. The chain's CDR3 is CASSSASRQNTGELFF. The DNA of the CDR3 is TGTGCCAGCAGCTCCGCTAGCCGACAAAACACCGGGGAGCTGTTTTTT. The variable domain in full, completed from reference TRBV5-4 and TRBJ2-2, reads ETGVTQSPTHLIKTRGQQVTLRCSSQSGHNTVSWYQQALGQGPQFIFQYYREEENGRGNFPPRFSGLQFPNYSSELNVNALELDDSALYLCASSSASRQNTGELFFGEGSRLTVL.

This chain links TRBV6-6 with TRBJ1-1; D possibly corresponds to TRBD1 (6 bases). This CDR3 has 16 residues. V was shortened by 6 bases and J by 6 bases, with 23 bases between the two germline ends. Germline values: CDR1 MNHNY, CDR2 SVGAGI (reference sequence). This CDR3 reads CASRTDQQGRDAEAFF. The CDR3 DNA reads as TGTGCCAGCAGGACAGATCAACAGGGAAGGGACGCTGAAGCTTTCTTT.

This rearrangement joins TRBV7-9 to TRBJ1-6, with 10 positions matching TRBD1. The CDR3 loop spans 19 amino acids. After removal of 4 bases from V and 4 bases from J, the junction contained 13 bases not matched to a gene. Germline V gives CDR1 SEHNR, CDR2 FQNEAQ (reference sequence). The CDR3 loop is CASSSNRPRDRGYNSPLHF. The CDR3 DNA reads TGTGCCAGCAGCTCCAATCGACCCCGGGACAGGGGATATAATTCACCCCTCCACTTT.

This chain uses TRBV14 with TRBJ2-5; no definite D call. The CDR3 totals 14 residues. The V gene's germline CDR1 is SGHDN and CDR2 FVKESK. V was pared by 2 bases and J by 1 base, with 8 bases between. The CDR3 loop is CASSQLSLQETQYF. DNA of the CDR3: TGTGCCAGCAGCCAACTATCCCTCCAAGAGACCCAGTACTTC.

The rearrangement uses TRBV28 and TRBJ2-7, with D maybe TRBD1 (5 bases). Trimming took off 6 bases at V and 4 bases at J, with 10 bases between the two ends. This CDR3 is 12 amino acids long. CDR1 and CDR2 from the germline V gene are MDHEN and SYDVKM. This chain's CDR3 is CASRPDRYEQYF. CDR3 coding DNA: TGTGCCAGCAGGCCCGACAGATACGAGCAGTACTTC.

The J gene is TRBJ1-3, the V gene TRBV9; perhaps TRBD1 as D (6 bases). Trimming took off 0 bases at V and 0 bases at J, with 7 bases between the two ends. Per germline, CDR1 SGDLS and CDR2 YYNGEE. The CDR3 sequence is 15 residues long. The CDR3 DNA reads TGTGCCAGCAGCGTAGACAGGGCCTCTGGAAACACCATATATTTT. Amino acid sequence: CASSVDRASGNTIYF.

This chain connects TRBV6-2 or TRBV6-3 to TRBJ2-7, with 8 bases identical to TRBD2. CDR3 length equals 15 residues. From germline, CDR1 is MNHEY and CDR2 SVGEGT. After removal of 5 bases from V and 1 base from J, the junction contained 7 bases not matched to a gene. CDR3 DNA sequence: TGTGCCAGCAGTCCCAGCGGGAGAAGTTCCTACGAGCAGTACTTC. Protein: CASSPSGRSSYEQYF.

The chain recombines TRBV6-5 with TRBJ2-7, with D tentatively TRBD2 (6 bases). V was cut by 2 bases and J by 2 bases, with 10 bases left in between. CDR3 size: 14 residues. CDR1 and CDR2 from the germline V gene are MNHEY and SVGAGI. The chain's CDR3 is CASSYGDSPYEQYF. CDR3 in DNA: TGTGCCAGCAGTTACGGGGACTCACCCTACGAGCAGTACTTC.

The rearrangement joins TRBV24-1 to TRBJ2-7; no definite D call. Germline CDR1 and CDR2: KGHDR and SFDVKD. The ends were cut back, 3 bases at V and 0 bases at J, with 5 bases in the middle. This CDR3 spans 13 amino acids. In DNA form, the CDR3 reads TGTGCCACCAGTGATCAGGTCTCCTACGAGCAGTACTTC. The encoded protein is CATSDQVSYEQYF.

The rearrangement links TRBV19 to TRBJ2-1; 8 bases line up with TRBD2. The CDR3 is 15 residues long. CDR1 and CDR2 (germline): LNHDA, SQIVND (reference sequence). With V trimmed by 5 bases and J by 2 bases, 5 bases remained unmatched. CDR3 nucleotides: TGTGCCAGTAGTCCCAGTAGCGGGGCCTACAATGAGCAGTTCTTC. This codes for CASSPSSGAYNEQFF.

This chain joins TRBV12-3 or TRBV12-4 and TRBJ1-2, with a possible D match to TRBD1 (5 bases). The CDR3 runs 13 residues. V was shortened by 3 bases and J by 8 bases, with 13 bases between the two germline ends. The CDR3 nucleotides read TGTGCCAGCAGTTTCCGACAGTTCTCGGGCTACACCTTC. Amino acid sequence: CASSFRQFSGYTF.

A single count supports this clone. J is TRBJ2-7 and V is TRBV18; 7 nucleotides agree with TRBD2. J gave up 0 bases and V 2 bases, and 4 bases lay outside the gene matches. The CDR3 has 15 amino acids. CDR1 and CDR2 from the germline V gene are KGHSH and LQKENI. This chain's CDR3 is CASSPGAGSSYEQYF. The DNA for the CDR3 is TGTGCCAGCTCACCAGGAGCGGGGAGCTCCTACGAGCAGTACTTC.

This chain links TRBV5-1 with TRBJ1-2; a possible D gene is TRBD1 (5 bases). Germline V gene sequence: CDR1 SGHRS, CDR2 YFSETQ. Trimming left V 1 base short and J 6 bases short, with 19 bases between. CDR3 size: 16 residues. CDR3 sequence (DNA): TGCGCCAGCAGCTTGAGGTTGTGGGGGGGATCTGATGGCTACACCTTC. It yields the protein CASSLRLWGGSDGYTF.

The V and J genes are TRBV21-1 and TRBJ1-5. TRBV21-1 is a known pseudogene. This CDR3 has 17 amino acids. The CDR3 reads CASSKARGSYSNQPQHF. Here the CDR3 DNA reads TGTGCCAGCAGCAAAGCGAGAGGCAGTTATAGCAATCAGCCCCAGCATTTT.